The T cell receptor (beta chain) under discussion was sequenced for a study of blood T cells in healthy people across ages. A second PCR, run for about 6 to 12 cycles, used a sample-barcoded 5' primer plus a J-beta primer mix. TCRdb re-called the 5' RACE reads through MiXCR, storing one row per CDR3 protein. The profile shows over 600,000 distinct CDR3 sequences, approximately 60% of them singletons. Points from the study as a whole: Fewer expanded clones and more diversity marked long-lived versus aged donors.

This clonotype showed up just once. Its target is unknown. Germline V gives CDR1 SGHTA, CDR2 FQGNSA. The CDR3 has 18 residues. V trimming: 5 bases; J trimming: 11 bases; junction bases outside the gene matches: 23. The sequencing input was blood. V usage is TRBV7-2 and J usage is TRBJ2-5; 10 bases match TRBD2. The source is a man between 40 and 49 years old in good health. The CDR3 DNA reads TGTGCCAGCAGCCTAAAAAGGCGAGCCGGGACTAGCGTACCTGAGCAGTACTTC. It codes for CASSLKRRAGTSVPEQYF.